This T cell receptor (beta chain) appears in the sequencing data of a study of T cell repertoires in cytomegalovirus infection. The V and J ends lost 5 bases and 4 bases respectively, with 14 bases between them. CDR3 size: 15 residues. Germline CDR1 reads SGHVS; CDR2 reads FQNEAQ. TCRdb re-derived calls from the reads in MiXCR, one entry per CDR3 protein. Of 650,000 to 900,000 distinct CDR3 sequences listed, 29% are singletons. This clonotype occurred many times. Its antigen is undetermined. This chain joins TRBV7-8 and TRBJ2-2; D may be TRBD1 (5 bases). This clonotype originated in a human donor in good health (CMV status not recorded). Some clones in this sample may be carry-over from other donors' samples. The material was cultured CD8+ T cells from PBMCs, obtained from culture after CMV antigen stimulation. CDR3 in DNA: TGTGCCAGCAGCCGTACAGGTTTCATCACCGGGGAGCTGTTTTTT. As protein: CASSRTGFITGELFF.